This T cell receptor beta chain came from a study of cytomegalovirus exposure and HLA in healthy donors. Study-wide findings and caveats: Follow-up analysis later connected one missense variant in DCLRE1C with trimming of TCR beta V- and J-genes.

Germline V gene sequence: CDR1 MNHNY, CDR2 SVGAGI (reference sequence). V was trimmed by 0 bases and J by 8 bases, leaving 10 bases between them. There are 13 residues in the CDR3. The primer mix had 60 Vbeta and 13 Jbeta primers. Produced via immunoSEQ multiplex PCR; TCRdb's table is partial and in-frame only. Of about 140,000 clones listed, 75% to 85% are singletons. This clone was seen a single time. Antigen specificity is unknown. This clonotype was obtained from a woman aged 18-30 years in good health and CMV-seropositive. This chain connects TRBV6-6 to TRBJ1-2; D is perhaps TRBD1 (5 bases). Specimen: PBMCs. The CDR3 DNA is TGTGCCAGCAGTTACTCGGGGGGTGAGGGCTACACCTTC. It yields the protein CASSYSGGEGYTF.